The entry that follows covers one TCR beta chain sequence. Its target is not known. At survey level, the immunoSEQ assay was run in its v3.0 version. Measured with immunoSEQ multiplex PCR; TCRdb has only the in-frame clones, and not every one. The profile shows 20,000 to 25,000 clones, 90% to 95% of them singletons. This specimen comes from a study of long-term antiretroviral therapy in people with HIV. Study observations and caveats: Narrower CDR3 length ranges marked HIV repertoires relative to controls.

V shed 7 bases and J shed 7 bases, with 16 bases lying between them. CDR3 length: 13 residues. CDR1 is SNHLY and CDR2 is FYNNEI in the germline V gene. The sequencing here drew on unsorted PBMCs, taken 7.6 years after starting antiretroviral therapy. The V and J genes are TRBV2 and TRBJ1-2, with a possible D match to TRBD1 (6 bases). The TCR comes from a woman aged 40 to 49 with HIV. DNA for the CDR3: TGTGCCAGCATTGCTGGGGGGGCTTCTGGCTACACCTTC. This encodes CASIAGGASGYTF.